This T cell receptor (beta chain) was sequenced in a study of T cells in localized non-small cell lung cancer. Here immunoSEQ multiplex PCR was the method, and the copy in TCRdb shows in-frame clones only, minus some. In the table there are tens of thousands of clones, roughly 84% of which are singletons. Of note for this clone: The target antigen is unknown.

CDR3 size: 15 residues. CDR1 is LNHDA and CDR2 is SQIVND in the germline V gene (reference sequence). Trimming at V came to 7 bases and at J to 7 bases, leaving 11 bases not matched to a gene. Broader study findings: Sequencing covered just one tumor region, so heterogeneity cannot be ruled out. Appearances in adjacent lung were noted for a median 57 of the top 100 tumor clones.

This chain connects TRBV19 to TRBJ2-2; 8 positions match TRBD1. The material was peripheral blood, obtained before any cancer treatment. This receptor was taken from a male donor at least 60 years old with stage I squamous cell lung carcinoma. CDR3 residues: CASKSRAGGGGELFF. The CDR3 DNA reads TGTGCCAGTAAAAGTCGGGCAGGGGGCGGCGGGGAGCTGTTTTTT.